The 2 T cell receptor beta chains in this list originate from one sample, sequenced in a study of T-cell reconstitution after alpha-beta-depleted transplantation in children. For TCRbeta, the library was prepared with unique molecular identifiers. TCRdb reprocessed the PCR reads via MiXCR and lists one record per CDR3 protein. The data show some 290,000 distinct CDR3 sequences, approximately 23% seen once. This specimen was PBMCs, mostly from graft donor cells, taken 180 days after TCRalphabeta/CD19-depleted stem cell transplant. These receptors were collected from a male patient between 10 and 17 years old who had a stem cell transplant for acute lymphoblastic leukemia, so the T cells may come from the graft donor.

There are a few counts of this clonotype. This CDR3 is CSGFVSRGYTF. DNA for the CDR3: TGCAGCGGTTTCGTGTCGCGGGGCTACACCTTC. The chain is built from TRBV29-1 and TRBJ1-2, with unresolved D. CDR3 length: 11 residues. Per the germline V gene, CDR1 is SQVTM and CDR2 is ANQGSEA. V was cut by 7 bases and J by 8 bases, with 14 bases left in between.

The CDR3 here is CSVPGPYEQYF. In DNA form, the CDR3 reads TGCAGCGTACCGGGACCCTACGAGCAGTACTTC. This rearrangement joins TRBV29-1 to TRBJ2-7; D is possibly TRBD1 or TRBD2 (5 bases each). Germline loops: CDR1 SQVTM, CDR2 ANQGSEA. This CDR3 is built from 11 residues. V lost 6 bases and J lost 2, with 8 bases in between.